Presented here are 25 T cell receptor beta chains from one specimen sequenced in a study of blood T cell repertoires in COVID-19. Profiled with immunoSEQ multiplex PCR; TCRdb holds only in-frame clones, not every one. The table includes about 93,000 clones, approximately 80% detected once. The sequencing input was peripheral blood. These receptors all come from a human donor in a cohort sampled during active COVID-19.

This clone has only one observation. The genes are TRBV19 and TRBJ2-2; D is undetermined. In germline, CDR1 is LNHDA, CDR2 SQIVND (reference sequence). V was shortened by 0 bases and J by 13 bases, with 21 bases between the two germline ends. This CDR3 contains 16 residues. CDR3 coding DNA: TGTGCCAGTAGTATAGAGGCCCAGGCCCGCCCGGTGGTGCTGTTTTTT. It is translated as CASSIEAQARPVVLFF.

This chain joins TRBV20-1 and TRBJ2-1; 8 nucleotides match TRBD2. The CDR3 runs 16 residues. Germline assignment: CDR1 DFQATT and CDR2 SNEGSKA (reference sequence). The V segment lost 3 bases and the J segment 7 bases; nucleotides outside the gene matches: 14. The CDR3 loop reads CSASFSLRGVRNEQFF. CDR3 DNA: TGCAGTGCTAGTTTCTCGTTGCGGGGGGTAAGGAATGAGCAGTTCTTC.

This clone was seen a few times. The chain combines TRBV28 with TRBJ1-5; TRBD1 matches 8 bases. After removal of 6 bases from V and 5 bases from J, the junction contained 6 bases not matched to a gene. The CDR3 spans 14 residues. Germline CDR1 is MDHEN and CDR2 is SYDVKM. CDR3 coding DNA: TGTGCCAGCAGCCGTAGACAGGGGTATCAGCCCCAGCATTTT. It specifies CASSRRQGYQPQHF. Full variable domain (rest looked up from reference TRBV28 and TRBJ1-5): DVKVTQSSRYLVKRTGEKVFLECVQDMDHENMFWYRQDPGLGLRLIYFSYDVKMKEKGDIPEGYSVSREKKERFSLILESASTNQTSMYLCASSRRQGYQPQHFGDGTRLSIL.

The V gene is TRBV3-1 (or the pseudogene TRBV3-2), the J gene TRBJ2-6, with TRBD1 identical over 7 bases. The germline CDR1 and CDR2 sequences are LGHDT and YNNKEL (reference sequence). The CDR3 consists of 15 residues. The V gene end was trimmed by 2 bases and the J gene end by 3 bases; junction bases not matched to a gene: 1. CDR3 amino acids: CASSQTGVGANVLTF. As DNA, the CDR3 is TGTGCCAGCAGCCAAACAGGGGTTGGGGCCAACGTCCTGACTTTC.

The chain couples TRBV5-8 to TRBJ2-7; D might be TRBD2 (7 bases). There are 15 residues in the CDR3. Trimming shortened V by 7 bases and J by 7 bases, and 24 bases separated the two germline ends. Per germline, CDR1 SGHTS and CDR2 YDEGEE. The CDR3 region is CASGPPAGTPPEQYF. The DNA for the CDR3 is TGTGCCAGCGGACCCCCAGCGGGGACACCCCCGGAGCAGTACTTC.

This chain links TRBV13 with TRBJ2-1, with 8 bases that match TRBD2. Per the germline V gene, CDR1 is PRHDT and CDR2 is FYEKMQ (reference sequence). The CDR3 is 15 residues long. After removal of 4 bases from V and 9 bases from J, the junction contained 11 bases not matched to a gene. The CDR3: CASSSPTTSEVEQFF. The CDR3 DNA reads TGTGCCAGCAGCTCCCCGACGACTAGCGAGGTTGAGCAGTTCTTC.

The rearrangement uses TRBV6-5 and TRBJ2-7, with a weak D call TRBD1 (6 bases). V was shortened by 6 bases and J by 0 bases, with 15 bases between the two germline ends. The CDR3 has 15 amino acids. Germline CDR1 and CDR2: MNHEY and SVGAGI. CDR3: CASRPSTGSSYEQYF. The CDR3 nucleotides are TGTGCCAGCAGACCCAGCACAGGGAGCTCCTACGAGCAGTACTTC.

The genes are TRBV3-1 (or the pseudogene TRBV3-2) and TRBJ2-5; 9 positions agree with TRBD2. This CDR3 region has 17 residues. Germline-derived CDR1 and CDR2 are LGHDT and YNNKEL (reference sequence). V dropped 3 bases and J dropped 4; count of bases not matched to a gene: 12. This chain's CDR3 is CASSHSSASGRRETQYF. CDR3 DNA: TGTGCCAGCAGCCATAGTTCTGCCAGCGGGAGGCGAGAGACCCAGTACTTC.

The chain is built from TRBV5-6 and TRBJ2-5; no reliable D call. The CDR3 runs to 13 residues. Germline CDR1 and CDR2: SGHDT and YYEEEE. Trimming took 1 base from V and 4 from J, leaving 8 bases between them. CDR3 region: CASSLRRGETQYF. The CDR3 region has the DNA TGTGCCAGCAGCTTGAGGAGAGGAGAGACCCAGTACTTC.

This clone has a single count. V is TRBV9 and J is TRBJ1-1; 9 bases agree with TRBD1. The CDR3 sequence is 12 residues long. From germline, CDR1 is SGDLS and CDR2 YYNGEE. The trim removed 3 bases at V and 10 bases at J, leaving 4 bases unmatched. For the CDR3, the DNA is TGTGCCAGCAGCGGCCCGACAGGGGGAGCTTTCTTT. Translation: CASSGPTGGAFF.

This clone appeared once. This chain links TRBV2 with TRBJ2-1, with unresolved D. Germline CDR1 and CDR2: SNHLY and FYNNEI. Trimming stripped 7 bases from V and 4 bases from J, with 8 bases between. The CDR3 has 12 residues. This CDR3 reads CASTLSYNEQFF. CDR3 sequence (DNA): TGTGCCAGCACCCTGAGTTACAATGAGCAGTTCTTC.

This chain connects TRBV7-2 to TRBJ2-3; possibly TRBD1 for D (6 bases). In germline, CDR1 is SGHTA, CDR2 FQGNSA. This CDR3 comprises 13 residues. The V end was cut by 4 bases, the J end by 10 bases, with 15 bases between. Here the CDR3 DNA reads TGTGCCAGCAGCTCGCCCGGACAGAATTCGCAGTATTTT. Translation gives CASSSPGQNSQYF.

This clone is a singleton in its sample. The chain employs TRBV5-4 and TRBJ1-2; a possible D gene is TRBD1 (6 bases). The CDR3 totals 15 residues. V was pared by 5 bases and J by 7 bases, with 21 bases between. Germline-derived CDR1 and CDR2 are SGHNT and YYREEE (reference sequence). The CDR3 is CASSSQGRVKTGYTF. For the CDR3, the DNA is TGTGCCAGCAGTTCCCAGGGGCGCGTAAAAACTGGCTACACCTTC.

The V call is TRBV18, the J call TRBJ2-7; TRBD1 matches 9 bases. After removal of 6 bases from V and 0 bases from J, the junction contained 6 bases not matched to a gene. CDR1 is KGHSH, CDR2 LQKENI, per germline. The CDR3 runs to 15 residues. Written as DNA, the CDR3 is TGTGCCAGCTCCGAAGGGACAGGGAGCTCCTACGAGCAGTACTTC. It is translated as CASSEGTGSSYEQYF.

The chain recombines TRBV6-1 with TRBJ1-1, with D possibly TRBD1 on 5 matching bases. CDR1 is MNHNS and CDR2 is SASEGT in the germline V gene. V was shortened by 1 base and J by 4 bases, with 19 bases between the two germline ends. This CDR3 region has 17 residues. The CDR3 DNA reads as TGTGCCAGCAGTGAAGACCAGGGTCGAGTGAAACGCACTGAAGCTTTCTTT. This translates into CASSEDQGRVKRTEAFF.

This clone was seen once. This chain connects TRBV18 to TRBJ2-5, with a tentative D call TRBD2 (5 bases). V lost 2 bases and J lost 1, with 11 bases in between. Germline lookup yields CDR1 KGHSH and CDR2 LQKENI. The CDR3 consists of 15 residues. The CDR3, as DNA: TGTGCCAGCTCACCAACCTTAGCGCTCCAAGAGACCCAGTACTTC. It specifies CASSPTLALQETQYF.

This clone appeared a few times. CDR3 DNA sequence: TGTGCCAGCTCATTCCGACGGGGCACAGATACGCAGTATTTT. It encodes CASSFRRGTDTQYF. The rearrangement joins TRBV18 to TRBJ2-3; D is undetermined. V was pared by 5 bases and J by 1 base, with 10 bases between. CDR3 size: 14 residues. CDR1 and CDR2 (germline): KGHSH, LQKENI.

The rearrangement links TRBV10-3 to TRBJ2-1, with TRBD2 identical over 10 bases. Per germline, CDR1 ENHRY and CDR2 SYGVKD. Germline trimming cut 0 bases from V and 13 bases from J; bases unmatched to any gene: 6. This CDR3 contains 14 residues. CDR3 protein: CAISESSGGAGQFF. CDR3 nucleotide sequence: TGTGCCATCAGTGAGTCGAGCGGGGGGGCGGGTCAGTTCTTC.

The chain employs TRBV19 and TRBJ2-1; TRBD2 matches 9 bases. Germline CDR1 is LNHDA and CDR2 is SQIVND (reference sequence). The CDR3 spans 16 residues. Trimming cost V 2 bases and J 2 bases; bases outside gene matches: 4. CDR3 sequence: CASSISAGGAYNEQFF. The CDR3 DNA reads TGTGCCAGTAGTATATCGGCGGGGGGGGCCTACAATGAGCAGTTCTTC.

J is TRBJ2-1 and V is TRBV21-1; the D call TRBD2 from the table was never checked on the DNA. TRBV21-1 is marked as a pseudogene. The CDR3 runs 22 residues. This chain's CDR3 is CASSKAGLAGGFSITSYNEQFF. The DNA of the CDR3 is TGTGCCAGCAGCAAAGCGGGACTAGCGGGGGGATTTTCGATAACCTCCTACAATGAGCAGTTCTTC.

This chain joins TRBV2 and TRBJ1-5; D might be TRBD1 (6 bases). Germline V CDR1 and CDR2: SNHLY, FYNNEI. Trimming removed 4 bases at V and 7 bases at J, with 14 bases between. This CDR3 has 14 residues. DNA for the CDR3: TGTGCCAGCAGTGTTGCAGGGGTCGGGCAGCCCCAGCATTTT. It specifies CASSVAGVGQPQHF.

The chain combines TRBV5-1 with TRBJ1-2; D not certain. The CDR3 length is 15 residues. Deletions cut 2 bases from V and 5 bases from J, with 16 bases between. CDR1 and CDR2 from the germline V gene are SGHRS and YFSETQ. This CDR3 is CASSFGRSGSYGYTF. CDR3 DNA: TGCGCCAGCAGCTTTGGGCGCTCCGGGAGTTATGGCTACACCTTC.

This clone has more than one count but fewer than ten. The chain combines TRBV5-1 with TRBJ2-3, with 10 nucleotides matching TRBD2. The J segment lost 6 bases and the V segment lost 6 bases, leaving 10 bases of the junction unmatched. This CDR3 has 15 amino acids. The germline V gene has CDR1 SGHRS and CDR2 YFSETQ. The CDR3 DNA sequence: TGCGCCAGCACCCCCCGAGCGGGAGGGGGCGATACGCAGTATTTT. Its protein is CASTPRAGGGDTQYF.

V and J are TRBV9 and TRBJ2-3; the match to TRBD1 covers 9 bases. There are 15 residues in the CDR3. Germline values: CDR1 SGDLS, CDR2 YYNGEE. V shed 4 bases, J shed 3 bases, and the junction held 6 bases outside the gene matches. The CDR3 DNA reads as TGTGCCAGCAGCTTTGCCGGGACAGGGACAGATACGCAGTATTTT. Its translation: CASSFAGTGTDTQYF.

V is TRBV6-4 and J is TRBJ1-3; D is undetermined. The length of the CDR3 is 15 residues. Per the germline V gene, CDR1 is MRHNA and CDR2 is SNTAGT. Trimming pared 6 bases from V and 4 bases from J, leaving 16 bases between. The CDR3 DNA follows: TGTGCCAGCAGGTGGTTTCCGGCGAGGGGAAACACCATATATTTT. It yields the protein CASRWFPARGNTIYF.